This TCR beta chain stems from a study of CXCR3-negative and CXCR3-positive naive CD8 T cells (dated 2019 in TCRdb). For the wider study: In total, about 150 million TRB reads were obtained, which works out to roughly 1.5 +/- 0.3 million reads per library. For the TRBV-TRBJ cluster analysis, the naive subsets came from a handful of donors, while the memory cells came from 3 donors. The diversity and physicochemical repertoire analyses included about a dozen donors pooled from two independent experiments.

For this clonotype: The specificity of this receptor is unknown.

Spanning cysteine to phenylalanine, the CDR3 consists of 13 amino acids. No DNA has been recorded. CDR1 SGHAT and CDR2 FQNNGV were looked up in the germline V gene. Findings and caveats that apply to the study as a whole: Because CXCR3 expression was partially decreased after cryopreservation, freshly isolated PBMCs were used for most assays. Surface CD5, linked to self-reactivity in mice, was comparable between naive subsets; TCR interaction strength was therefore also inferred from TRB CDR3 physicochemical properties. Repertoire diversity was comparably high in both naive subsets but much lower in memory CD8+ T cells. Compared with CXCR3-negative naive cells, CXCR3-positive naive cells had TRB CDR3s with higher hydrophobicity (lower Kidera factor 4), lower energy, and higher strength and volume indices. TRBV-TRBJ usage was similar between naive CXCR3-negative and CXCR3-positive cells from the same donor, while memory cells showed distinct patterns.

For each CD8+ T cell subset, flow sorting was done in triplicate, and 300,000 or so cells per subset went directly into RLT lysis buffer. To exclude memory contaminants, naive CD8+ T cells were stringently defined as CD45RO-CCR7+CD27+CD95-. Peripheral blood mononuclear cells were isolated from buffy coats by standard density gradient centrifugation. A FACSAria III was used to flow-sort naive CD8+ T cells into CXCR3-negative and CXCR3-positive populations. An RNeasy Mini Kit was used to extract total RNA from the sorted cells. Sequencing was performed on a NextSeq 550. The Human TCR Profiling Kit (MiLaboratory) was used to prepare UMI-labeled 5' RACE TRB cDNA libraries. cDNA synthesis used the entire amount of extracted RNA, and PCR amplification then used the entire amount of cDNA produced. The libraries were made side by side, with each library going through the same number of PCR cycles. Per the source publication's procedure: About 53,000 +/- 9,400 unique UMI-labeled TRB cDNA molecules per library were extracted with MIGEC and MiXCR, with at least two reads per UMI required. An average of roughly 40,000 +/- 10,000 functional in-frame TRB CDR3 nucleotide clonotypes without stop codons was found per library. Diversity metrics, including normalized Shannon-Wiener and Chao1, were computed in VDJtools after downsampling to 5000 UMI-labeled TRB molecules per sample. VDJtools computed clonotype-size-weighted physicochemical properties of the central five CDR3 residues: interaction energy, strength, volume and Kidera factor 4. Reprocessed by TCRdb, the reads give a single entry per CDR3 protein sequence, without DNA. For this entry, the V and J calls and clone size follow TCRdb and not the study's own pipeline. The record for this sample contains under 150,000 distinct CDR3 sequences. The biggest ten clones account for approximately 0.4% of the sample.

This clonotype was obtained from a human donor in good health. Some clones in this sample may be carry-over from other donors' samples. This sequence uses TRBV11-2 and TRBJ2-5; without DNA, the TCRdb call of TRBD1 cannot be checked. The sample comprised naive CXCR3+ CD8+ T cells from blood. The intended sense of this specimen's cell subset or site label: CD45RO-CCR7+CD27+CD95- naive CD8+ T cells expressing CXCR3 (TNR3+). The CDR3 here reads CASSRRETETQYF.